Below, 32 T cell receptor beta chains from the same sample are listed, as sequenced in a study of identical twins. Each CDR3 protein is one row after TCRdb ran MiXCR on the 5' RACE reads. The data show over 600,000 distinct CDR3 sequences, 21% seen once. The sample also formed part of further work on T cells expressing NK-cell markers.

Input material: PBMCs. The receptors derive from a young woman in good health.

This clonotype has only a few counts. V usage is TRBV6-2 or TRBV6-3 and J usage is TRBJ2-7; D not resolved. Germline CDR1 and CDR2: MNHEY and SVGEGT. The CDR3 sequence is 12 residues long. Deletions cut 2 bases from V and 7 bases from J, with 9 bases between. In DNA form, the CDR3 reads TGTGCCAGCAGTTACCGGCTCTGGGAGCAGTACTTC. This gives the protein CASSYRLWEQYF.

V and J are TRBV6-1 and TRBJ2-3; 10 nucleotides align to TRBD2. This CDR3 comprises 17 residues. CDR1 and CDR2 (germline): MNHNS, SASEGT. Trimming took 5 bases from V and 2 from J; bases not matched to a gene: 10. The CDR3 protein is CASSRTLAGGPTDTQYF. The CDR3 DNA reads as TGTGCCAGCAGTCGCACTTTAGCGGGGGGACCCACAGATACGCAGTATTTT.

The V call is TRBV5-6, the J call TRBJ2-5, with D perhaps TRBD2 (5 bases). The CDR3 covers 13 residues. Trimming took off 2 bases at V and 7 bases at J, with 12 bases between the two ends. From germline, CDR1 is SGHDT and CDR2 YYEEEE. The CDR3 protein is CASSLSAGGTQYF. In nucleotides, the CDR3 is TGTGCCAGCAGCTTAAGCGCTGGAGGGACCCAGTACTTC.

The chain joins TRBV25-1 to TRBJ2-5; D might be TRBD2 (7 bases). The germline V and J ends were trimmed by 2 bases and 1 base, with 14 bases remaining between them. The CDR3 runs to 16 residues. The germline gives CDR1 MGHDK, CDR2 SYGVNS. Here the CDR3 reads CASSETLGGAQETQYF. In DNA form, the CDR3 reads TGTGCCAGCAGTGAAACGTTAGGGGGGGCCCAAGAGACCCAGTACTTC.

The rearrangement links TRBV18 to TRBJ1-2; 10 bases fit TRBD1. Germline CDR1 is KGHSH and CDR2 is LQKENI. J lost 8 bases, V lost 1 base, and 4 bases had no gene match. The length of the CDR3 is 14 residues. CDR3: CASSPRQGAPGYTF. DNA of the CDR3: TGTGCCAGCTCACCACGACAGGGGGCCCCGGGCTACACCTTC. Supplemented by reference TRBV18 and TRBJ1-2, the full variable domain reads NAGVMQNPRHLVRRRGQEARLRCSPMKGHSHVYWYRQLPEEGLKFMVYLQKENIIDESGMPKERFSAEFPKEGPSILRIQQVVRGDSAAYFCASSPRQGAPGYTFGSGTRLTVV.

The V call is TRBV7-8, the J call TRBJ2-1; weak D call: TRBD2 (5 bases). This CDR3 contains 13 residues. Germline V CDR1 and CDR2: SGHVS, FQNEAQ. V gave up 4 bases and J gave up 4 bases, with 8 bases separating them. The CDR3 nucleotides read TGTGCCAGCAGCTCCTGGACTTACAATGAGCAGTTCTTC. Translation: CASSSWTYNEQFF.

The genes are TRBV20-1 and TRBJ2-3, with TRBD2 matching over 9 bases. CDR3 length: 15 residues. The germline gives CDR1 DFQATT, CDR2 SNEGSKA (reference sequence). The junction had 5 bases not matched to a gene; V was cut back by 1 base and J by 3 bases. In nucleotides, the CDR3 is TGCAGTGCTAGAGTACTAGCGGGCCTTACAGATACGCAGTATTTT. This translates into CSARVLAGLTDTQYF.

This clonotype was observed many times. V and J are TRBV5-6 and TRBJ2-3, with 7 positions matching TRBD2. Trimming took 7 bases from V and 0 from J; bases not matched to a gene: 2. Germline CDR1 is SGHDT and CDR2 is YYEEEE. The CDR3 totals 13 residues. DNA for the CDR3: TGTGCCAGCGGGGGAGGGAGCACAGATACGCAGTATTTT. Translation: CASGGGSTDTQYF.

V gene TRBV9 combines with J gene TRBJ2-7; 9 nucleotides align to TRBD1. The CDR3 sequence is 17 residues long. Germline values: CDR1 SGDLS, CDR2 YYNGEE. V lost 3 bases and J lost 5; bases outside the gene matches: 15. The CDR3 DNA sequence: TGTGCCAGCAGCGCTTCCCTCCCGGACAGGGGTACCCACGAGCAGTACTTC. This encodes CASSASLPDRGTHEQYF.

This sequence joins TRBV5-5 and TRBJ1-1; the D is unclear. The CDR3 totals 11 residues. V was shortened by 0 bases and J by 10 bases, with 7 bases between the two germline ends. The germline V gene has CDR1 SGHKS and CDR2 YYEKEE (reference sequence). The CDR3 sequence is CASSLGGLAFF. CDR3 coding DNA: TGTGCCAGCAGCTTGGGGGGATTAGCTTTCTTT.

This clonotype was recorded a few times. V and J are TRBV7-9 and TRBJ2-1, with D possibly called TRBD1 or TRBD2 (5 bases each). Trimming pared 5 bases from V and 8 bases from J, leaving 16 bases between. CDR3 length equals 14 residues. The germline CDR1 and CDR2 sequences are SEHNR and FQNEAQ (reference sequence). As DNA, the CDR3 is TGTGCCAGCAGCATGTCGGGACGGGAAGATGAGCAGTTCTTC. This sequence encodes CASSMSGREDEQFF.

As regards this clonotype: A single base separates this from a much larger clone, so it may be a read error. This rearrangement joins TRBV20-1 to TRBJ2-1; 8 nucleotides align to TRBD2. The germline V gene encodes CDR1 DFQATT and CDR2 SNEGSKA (reference sequence). The CDR3 extends over 13 amino acids. The chain's CDR3 is CSARVERGNEQLF. The CDR3 DNA reads TGCAGTGCTAGAGTGGAGCGGGGGAATGAGCAGCTCTTC.

This chain links TRBV5-1 with TRBJ2-3; 8 bases agree with TRBD1. CDR3 length: 15 amino acids. Unmatched junction bases numbered 9, after V lost 2 bases and J lost 7 bases. CDR1 is SGHRS and CDR2 is YFSETQ in the germline V gene. The CDR3 nucleotides read TGCGCCAGCAGCTTTAGGCAGGGGGCAGGAAATACGCAGTATTTT. It codes for CASSFRQGAGNTQYF.

This clonotype was counted a few times. This chain joins TRBV20-1 and TRBJ2-5; D call uncertain. Looked up from germline, CDR1 is DFQATT and CDR2 is SNEGSKA (reference sequence). The V and J ends lost 1 base and 2 bases respectively, with 14 bases between them. This CDR3 is 15 amino acids long. CDR3 loop: CSARGDWVKQETQYF. CDR3 nucleotide sequence: TGCAGTGCTAGAGGGGATTGGGTCAAACAAGAGACCCAGTACTTC.

The V gene is TRBV7-9, the J gene TRBJ1-2; 8 bases agree with TRBD1. The CDR3 is 15 amino acids. Germline CDR1 SEHNR, CDR2 FQNEAQ (reference sequence). The trim removed 7 bases at V and 6 bases at J, leaving 13 bases unmatched. CDR3 bases: TGTGCCAGCATCGTGACAGGGGCCTCGAGTGATGGCTACACCTTC. This encodes CASIVTGASSDGYTF.

Worth noting for this clonotype: The junction and the germline gene differ at one end; a read error may be behind it. The chain employs TRBV15 and TRBJ2-3; no clear D. Germline CDR1 reads LNHNV; CDR2 reads YYDKDF (reference sequence). This CDR3 has 16 residues. The CDR3 region is CATSRGGSPVTDTQYF. In DNA form, the CDR3 reads TGTGCCACCAGCAGAGGCGGCAGCCCAGTCACAGACACGCAGTATTTT. The whole variable domain, filled in from reference TRBV15 and TRBJ2-3, reads DAMVIQNPRYQVTQFGKPVTLSCSQTLNHNVMYWYQQKSSQAPKLLFHYYDKDFNNEADTPDNFQSRRPNTSFCFLDIRSPGLGDTAMYLCATSRGGSPVTDTQYFGPGTRLTVL.

This clonotype was recorded a few times. The chain has TRBV12-3 or TRBV12-4 and TRBJ1-2; 9 bases fit TRBD1. The CDR3 sequence is 14 residues long. V lost 6 bases and J lost 6; bases outside the gene matches: 8. CDR3 in amino acids: CASRPGQGFNGYTF. CDR3 DNA: TGTGCCAGCAGGCCGGGACAGGGTTTCAATGGCTACACCTTC.

The V and J genes are TRBV15 and TRBJ2-7; 7 nucleotides match TRBD2. The CDR3 spans 15 residues. CDR1 LNHNV and CDR2 YYDKDF come from the germline V gene (reference sequence). The V segment lost 0 bases and the J segment 0 bases; nucleotides outside the gene matches: 2. CDR3 region: CATSRDQRGSYEQYF. The CDR3 DNA follows: TGTGCCACCAGCAGAGATCAGCGGGGCTCCTACGAGCAGTACTTC.

Ten or more counts support this clonotype. The rearrangement uses TRBV5-1 and TRBJ1-2; 7 bases are a match to TRBD1. CDR1 SGHRS and CDR2 YFSETQ come from the germline V gene. The CDR3 runs 13 residues. V shed 4 bases, J shed 6 bases, and the junction held 6 bases outside the gene matches. CDR3 loop: CASSLGQRNGYTF. CDR3 sequence (DNA): TGCGCCAGCAGCCTGGGACAGAGAAATGGCTACACCTTC.

This clonotype turned up a few times. The J gene is TRBJ2-2, the V gene TRBV7-9, with a weak D call TRBD2 (5 bases). The CDR3 runs 16 residues. Trimming stripped 1 base from V and 7 bases from J, with 16 bases between. Germline loops: CDR1 SEHNR, CDR2 FQNEAQ (reference sequence). CDR3 nucleotide sequence: TGTGCCAGCAGCTTAGGACGGCGGGTGTACCTCGGGGAGCTGTTTTTT. It encodes CASSLGRRVYLGELFF.

The chain carries TRBV5-1 and TRBJ2-7, with 7 bases that match TRBD2. With V trimmed by 0 bases and J by 0 bases, 9 bases remained unmatched. The CDR3 consists of 17 residues. Per germline, CDR1 SGHRS and CDR2 YFSETQ. The DNA of the CDR3 is TGCGCCAGCAGCTTGGGAGTCCTAGCGGACCTCTCCTACGAGCAGTACTTC. Translated: CASSLGVLADLSYEQYF.

This clonotype showed up just a few times. The chain has TRBV29-1 and TRBJ2-1, with TRBD1 matching 8 bases. V shed 6 bases, J shed 8 bases, and the junction held 12 bases outside the gene matches. Germline V gene data show CDR1 as SQVTM and CDR2 as ANQGSEA. The CDR3 has 14 residues. The CDR3 is CSVVQGVRVDEQFF. The CDR3 DNA follows: TGCAGCGTCGTACAGGGGGTAAGGGTCGATGAGCAGTTCTTC.

The genes are TRBV6-5 and TRBJ2-7; D not resolved. V lost 4 bases, J lost 2 bases, and 18 bases lay in between. This CDR3 region has 16 residues. CDR1 and CDR2 from the germline V gene are MNHEY and SVGAGI. CDR3 residues: CASSSPFAASPYEQYF. In nucleotides, the CDR3 is TGTGCCAGCAGTTCCCCCTTTGCGGCATCCCCCTACGAGCAGTACTTC.

This clonotype was seen only a few times. The chain joins TRBV5-1 to TRBJ2-2; 8 nucleotides line up with TRBD2. V shed 4 bases and J 5 bases; nucleotides not matched to a gene: 7. In germline, CDR1 is SGHRS, CDR2 YFSETQ. This CDR3 comprises 15 residues. In DNA, the CDR3 is TGCGCCAGCAGCCCGATAGCGGGGAGTACCGGGGAGCTGTTTTTT. Protein product: CASSPIAGSTGELFF.

CDR3 residues: CASSARGESLAKNIQYF. CDR3 bases: TGTGCCAGCAGCGCCCGTGGGGAGTCCTTAGCCAAAAACATTCAGTACTTC. The rearrangement joins TRBV13 to TRBJ2-4; perhaps TRBD2 as D (5 bases). Germline CDR1 is PRHDT and CDR2 is FYEKMQ (reference sequence). V lost 5 bases and J lost 0, with 17 bases in between. CDR3 length equals 17 residues.

This clonotype has more than one count but fewer than ten. The chain has TRBV5-1 and TRBJ2-3; a weak D match, TRBD2 (5 bases). Between the trimmed V and J ends, which lost 1 base and 0 bases, there was a span of 12 bases. Germline CDR1 SGHRS, CDR2 YFSETQ. The CDR3 consists of 16 residues. CDR3: CASSLFGESSTDTQYF. In DNA, the CDR3 is TGCGCCAGCAGCTTGTTCGGGGAATCTAGCACAGATACGCAGTATTTT.

This clonotype was recorded many times. J is TRBJ2-3 and V is TRBV5-1, with 8 bases aligning to TRBD2. CDR1 and CDR2 (germline): SGHRS, YFSETQ. The V and J ends lost 6 bases and 0 bases, in that order; junction bases with no gene match: 3. The CDR3 length is 14 residues. The CDR3 region has the DNA TGCGCCAGCACCCGCGGGGGGAGCACAGATACGCAGTATTTT. It encodes CASTRGGSTDTQYF. Drawing the rest from reference TRBV5-1 and TRBJ2-3, the complete variable domain is KAGVTQTPRYLIKTRGQQVTLSCSPISGHRSVSWYQQTPGQGLQFLFEYFSETQRNKGNFPGRFSGRQFSNSRSEMNVSTLELGDSALYLCASTRGGSTDTQYFGPGTRLTVL.

Comment on this clonotype: The junction departs from the called germline gene at one end, perhaps through a read error. This rearrangement joins TRBV5-1 to TRBJ2-7, with TRBD2 matching over 11 bases. The CDR3 has 16 residues. Per germline, CDR1 SGHRS and CDR2 YFSETQ. The CDR3 reads CTSSWRVAGGTHEQYF. The CDR3 bases are TGCACCAGCAGCTGGCGCGTAGCGGGAGGGACCCACGAGCAGTACTTC.

J is TRBJ1-1 and V is TRBV15; D is perhaps TRBD1 (5 bases). The V and J ends lost 4 bases and 3 bases respectively, with 15 bases between them. The CDR3 spans 15 residues. CDR1 LNHNV and CDR2 YYDKDF come from the germline V gene (reference sequence). CDR3 DNA: TGTGCCACCAGCACCCCCCAGGGTGGGGACACTGAAGCTTTCTTT. Its protein product is CATSTPQGGDTEAFF.

In its sample, this clonotype was seen many times. The chain is built from TRBV20-1 and TRBJ2-1, with 14 positions matching TRBD2. The germline V gene has CDR1 DFQATT and CDR2 SNEGSKA (reference sequence). With 1 base clipped from V and 2 bases from J, the junction kept 10 bases outside the gene matches. CDR3 size: 19 residues. The CDR3: CSARARLAGGSSTYNEQFF. The CDR3 nucleotides read TGCAGTGCTAGAGCAAGACTAGCGGGGGGGTCCTCAACCTACAATGAGCAGTTCTTC.

The DNA of the CDR3 is TGCGCCAGCAGCCAAGACAGCGGGCGTACCTACAATGAGCAGTTCTTC. This codes for CASSQDSGRTYNEQFF. The J gene is TRBJ2-1, the V gene TRBV4-3; tentative D call: TRBD2 (6 bases). V was pared by 0 bases and J by 2 bases, with 11 bases between. The CDR3 covers 16 residues. Germline CDR1 reads LGHNA; CDR2 reads YSLEER.

V usage is TRBV12-3 or TRBV12-4 and J usage is TRBJ2-2; D is unclear. The CDR3 totals 12 residues. The V and J ends lost 2 bases and 6 bases respectively, with 4 bases between them. CDR3 amino acids: CASSLQAGELFF. In DNA form, the CDR3 reads TGTGCCAGCAGTTTACAAGCCGGGGAGCTGTTTTTT.